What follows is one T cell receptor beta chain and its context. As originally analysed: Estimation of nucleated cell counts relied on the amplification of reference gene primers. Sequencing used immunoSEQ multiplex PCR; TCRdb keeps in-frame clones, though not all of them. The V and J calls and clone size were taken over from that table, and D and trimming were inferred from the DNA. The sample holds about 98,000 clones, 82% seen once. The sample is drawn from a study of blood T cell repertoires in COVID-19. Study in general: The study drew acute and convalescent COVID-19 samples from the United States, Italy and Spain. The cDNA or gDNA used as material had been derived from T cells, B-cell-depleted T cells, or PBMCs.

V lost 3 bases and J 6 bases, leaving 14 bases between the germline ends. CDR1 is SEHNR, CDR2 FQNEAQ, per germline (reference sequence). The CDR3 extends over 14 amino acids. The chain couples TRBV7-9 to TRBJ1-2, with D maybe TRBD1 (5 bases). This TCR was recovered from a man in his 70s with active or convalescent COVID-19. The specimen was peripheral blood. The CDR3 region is CASSLGQGKDGYTF. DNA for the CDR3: TGTGCCAGCAGCTTGGGTCAGGGAAAGGATGGCTACACCTTC.